These 17 T cell receptor beta chains were sequenced from one sample in a study of blood T cell repertoires in COVID-19 (dated by TCRdb to the early 2020s). Library preparation used the immunoSEQ multiplex PCR assay. TCRdb provides this immuneACCESS table in a form limited to in-frame rearrangements. Some clones are lacking; in checked studies, under half of them reflect an unresolved V gene, and why the rest are absent is not known. The sample data list roughly 330,000 clones, and 70% to 90% of these were observed just once. Approximately 5.3% of the sample lies in the top ten. Material: PBMCs or T cells enriched from blood (not recorded which). The receptor set was obtained from a woman in her 30s who had recovered from COVID-19.

V is TRBV27 and J is TRBJ1-1; TRBD1 matches at 7 bases. This CDR3 contains 16 residues. J was trimmed by 0 bases and V by 5 bases; bases with no gene match: 9. Germline loops: CDR1 MNHEY, CDR2 SMNVEV (reference sequence). The CDR3 coding sequence is TGTGCCAGCAGTGACAGGGTCTACCTTATGAACACTGAAGCTTTCTTT. This gives the protein CASSDRVYLMNTEAFF.

The V gene is TRBV18, the J gene TRBJ2-7; 9 positions agree with TRBD2. Germline CDR1 and CDR2: KGHSH and LQKENI. V trimming: 2 bases; J trimming: 5 bases; junction bases outside the gene matches: 7. CDR3 length equals 15 residues. The CDR3 bases are TGTGCCAGCTCACCAGCGGGAGGGGGACCCAACGAGCAGTACTTC. Its translation: CASSPAGGGPNEQYF.

The gene calls are TRBV11-2 and TRBJ2-1, with TRBD2 identical over 7 bases. This CDR3 spans 17 amino acids. Germline V gene lookup returns CDR1 SGHAT and CDR2 FQNNGV. Unmatched junction bases numbered 12, after V lost 3 bases and J lost 4 bases. DNA for the CDR3: TGTGCCAGCAGCTTCTCCGGGACTACAAACGTATACAATGAGCAGTTCTTC. This encodes CASSFSGTTNVYNEQFF.

This clone was counted only a few times. J is TRBJ2-7 and V is TRBV27, with 8 bases that match TRBD1. The CDR3 runs 14 residues. Germline CDR1 and CDR2: MNHEY and SMNVEV (reference sequence). With V trimmed by 5 bases and J by 2 bases, 5 bases remained unmatched. The CDR3: CASSLTGAPYEQYF. The CDR3 DNA sequence: TGTGCCAGCAGTCTGACAGGGGCCCCCTACGAGCAGTACTTC.

This clone showed up just a few times. The V call is TRBV3-1 (or the pseudogene TRBV3-2), the J call TRBJ1-2; D is uncertain. Looked up from germline, CDR1 is LGHDT and CDR2 is YNNKEL (reference sequence). V lost 0 bases, J lost 8 bases, and 13 bases lay in between. CDR3 length: 14 residues. The CDR3 DNA is TGTGCCAGCAGCCAAGATCCGCAGGTAGCGGGCTACACCTTC. Its protein is CASSQDPQVAGYTF.

In this sample, this clone turned up once. The CDR3 sequence: CASSIVRGNEKLFF. The CDR3 coding sequence is TGTGCCAGTAGTATAGTGCGGGGTAATGAAAAACTGTTTTTT. The chain carries TRBV19 and TRBJ1-4; D is uncertain. The CDR3 contains 14 residues. CDR1 is LNHDA, CDR2 SQIVND, per germline (reference sequence). V lost 1 base to trimming and J lost 4 bases, with 7 bases between them. The whole variable domain, filled in from reference TRBV19 and TRBJ1-4, reads DGGITQSPKYLFRKEGQNVTLSCEQNLNHDAMYWYRQDPGQGLRLIYYSQIVNDFQKGDIAEGYSVSREKKESFPLTVTSAQKNPTAFYLCASSIVRGNEKLFFGSGTQLSVL.

J is TRBJ2-7 and V is TRBV5-1, with D possibly being TRBD1 (5 bases). CDR1 and CDR2 from the germline V gene are SGHRS and YFSETQ. Trimming removed 0 bases at V and 3 bases at J, with 7 bases between. The length of the CDR3 is 13 residues. CDR3 residues: CASSLEGYYEQYF. The CDR3 DNA reads TGCGCCAGCAGCTTGGAGGGGTACTACGAGCAGTACTTC.

The chain uses TRBV24-1 and TRBJ2-1; D may be TRBD2 (6 bases). Deletions cut 4 bases from V and 4 bases from J, with 13 bases between. The V gene's germline CDR1 is KGHDR and CDR2 SFDVKD. The CDR3 has 15 amino acids. CDR3 in amino acids: CATSDILEGYNEQFF. For the CDR3, the DNA is TGTGCCACCAGTGACATACTGGAGGGTTACAATGAGCAGTTCTTC.

This rearrangement joins TRBV15 to TRBJ1-4; D possibly corresponds to TRBD1 (5 bases). Germline-derived CDR1 and CDR2 are LNHNV and YYDKDF (reference sequence). This CDR3 is 16 amino acids long. The V end was cut by 0 bases, the J end by 8 bases, with 16 bases between. The DNA of the CDR3 is TGTGCCACCAGCAGAGATAGGGCGACAGTTGGGGAAAAACTGTTTTTT. Translation gives CATSRDRATVGEKLFF.

CDR3 DNA sequence: TGTGCCAGCAGTGACTCGGGCAGCCTTAATTCACCCCTCCACTTT. It specifies CASSDSGSLNSPLHF. The V gene is TRBV6-4, the J gene TRBJ1-6; D is undetermined. In germline, CDR1 is MRHNA, CDR2 SNTAGT. V was pared by 0 bases and J by 6 bases, with 9 bases between. The CDR3 sequence is 15 residues long.

This chain connects TRBV19 to TRBJ1-2; 7 bases match TRBD1. This CDR3 is built from 15 residues. Trimming removed 1 base from V and 4 bases from J; junction bases left unmatched: 6. The V gene's germline CDR1 is LNHDA and CDR2 SQIVND (reference sequence). Here the CDR3 DNA reads TGTGCCAGTAGTATAGTGGCGACAGGGACCTATGGCTACACCTTC. It translates to CASSIVATGTYGYTF. The whole variable domain, filled in from reference TRBV19 and TRBJ1-2, reads DGGITQSPKYLFRKEGQNVTLSCEQNLNHDAMYWYRQDPGQGLRLIYYSQIVNDFQKGDIAEGYSVSREKKESFPLTVTSAQKNPTAFYLCASSIVATGTYGYTFGSGTRLTVV.

The chain recombines TRBV7-9 with TRBJ1-1; no reliable D call. Germline values: CDR1 SEHNR, CDR2 FQNEAQ (reference sequence). The CDR3 spans 14 residues. V was pared by 6 bases and J by 4 bases, with 15 bases between. The CDR3 loop is CASSRGSAVTEAFF. The CDR3 DNA follows: TGTGCCAGCAGTCGCGGATCGGCCGTCACTGAAGCTTTCTTT.

The V gene is TRBV28, the J gene TRBJ1-1; D is possibly TRBD1 (5 bases). Trimming left V 3 bases short and J 5 bases short, with 13 bases between. The CDR3 spans 14 residues. CDR1 MDHEN and CDR2 SYDVKM come from the germline V gene. The CDR3 DNA sequence: TGTGCCAGCAGTTTTGGGCTTAAGGGGACTGAAGCTTTCTTT. This translates into CASSFGLKGTEAFF.

This chain uses TRBV5-1 with TRBJ2-2; D ambiguous. CDR1 is SGHRS and CDR2 is YFSETQ in the germline V gene. Between the trimmed V and J ends, which lost 7 bases and 2 bases, there was a span of 15 bases. This CDR3 is built from 15 residues. The CDR3 DNA reads TGCGCCAGCTTACAGACCCCGGTCAACACCGGGGAGCTGTTTTTT. This sequence encodes CASLQTPVNTGELFF.

This clone appeared a single time. V gene TRBV28 combines with J gene TRBJ2-1, with 7 bases that match TRBD2. The V gene's germline CDR1 is MDHEN and CDR2 SYDVKM. The CDR3 length is 12 residues. CDR3 loop: CAWGGYYNEQFF. The CDR3 DNA reads TGTGCTTGGGGGGGGTACTACAATGAGCAGTTCTTC.

The chain links TRBV28 to TRBJ1-5; D not resolved. The CDR3 is 15 amino acids. Germline CDR1 MDHEN, CDR2 SYDVKM. The ends were cut back, 1 base at V and 8 bases at J, with 15 bases in the middle. The CDR3 loop is CASSLFPDLPKPQHF. CDR3 in DNA: TGTGCCAGCAGTTTATTTCCGGACTTACCGAAGCCCCAGCATTTT.

V usage is TRBV5-5 and J usage is TRBJ2-1; 7 nucleotides match TRBD1. The CDR3 runs 13 residues. The V gene end was trimmed by 5 bases and the J gene end by 5 bases; junction bases not matched to a gene: 4. Germline V gene sequence: CDR1 SGHKS, CDR2 YYEKEE (reference sequence). CDR3 bases: TGTGCCAGCAGGTTCACAGGGGACAATGAGCAGTTCTTC. Translated: CASRFTGDNEQFF.